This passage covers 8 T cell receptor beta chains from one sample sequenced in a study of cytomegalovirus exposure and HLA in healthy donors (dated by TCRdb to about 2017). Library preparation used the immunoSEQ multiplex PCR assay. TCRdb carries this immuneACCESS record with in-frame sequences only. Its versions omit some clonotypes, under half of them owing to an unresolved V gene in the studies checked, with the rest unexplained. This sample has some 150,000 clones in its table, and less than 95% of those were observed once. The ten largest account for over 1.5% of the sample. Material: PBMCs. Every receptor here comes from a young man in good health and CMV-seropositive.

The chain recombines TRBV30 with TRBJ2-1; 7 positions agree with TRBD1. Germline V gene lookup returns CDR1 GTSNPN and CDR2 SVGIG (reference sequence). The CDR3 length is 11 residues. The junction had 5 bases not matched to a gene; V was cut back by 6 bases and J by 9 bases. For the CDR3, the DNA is TGTGCCTGTACAGGGGCCGTTGAGCAGTTCTTC. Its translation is CACTGAVEQFF.

For the CDR3, the DNA is TGTGCCAGCAGTTTAGTGGACGGGAGCCACGAGCAGTACTTC. Amino acid sequence: CASSLVDGSHEQYF. The chain uses TRBV27 and TRBJ2-7, with D maybe TRBD2 (6 bases). The CDR3 covers 14 residues. CDR1 MNHEY and CDR2 SMNVEV come from the germline V gene (reference sequence). V lost 2 bases, J lost 5 bases, and 13 bases lay in between.

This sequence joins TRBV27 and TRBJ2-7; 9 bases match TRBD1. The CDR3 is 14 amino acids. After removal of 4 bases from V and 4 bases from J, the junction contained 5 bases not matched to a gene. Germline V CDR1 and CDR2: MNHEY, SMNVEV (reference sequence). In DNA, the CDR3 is TGTGCCAGCAGTTCCGGGACAGGGAGGTACGAGCAGTACTTC. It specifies CASSSGTGRYEQYF.

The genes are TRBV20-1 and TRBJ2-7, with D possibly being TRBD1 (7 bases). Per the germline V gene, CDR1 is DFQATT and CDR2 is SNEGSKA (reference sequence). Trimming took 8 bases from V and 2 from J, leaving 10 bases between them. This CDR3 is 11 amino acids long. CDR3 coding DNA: TGCAGTTGCAGGGGGGCCTACGAGCAGTACTTC. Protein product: CSCRGAYEQYF.

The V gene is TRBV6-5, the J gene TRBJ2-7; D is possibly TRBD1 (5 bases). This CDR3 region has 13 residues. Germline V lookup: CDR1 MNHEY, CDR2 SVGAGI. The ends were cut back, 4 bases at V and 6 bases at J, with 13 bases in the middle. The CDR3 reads CASSSGHPLEQYF. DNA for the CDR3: TGTGCCAGCAGTTCAGGACACCCACTCGAGCAGTACTTC.

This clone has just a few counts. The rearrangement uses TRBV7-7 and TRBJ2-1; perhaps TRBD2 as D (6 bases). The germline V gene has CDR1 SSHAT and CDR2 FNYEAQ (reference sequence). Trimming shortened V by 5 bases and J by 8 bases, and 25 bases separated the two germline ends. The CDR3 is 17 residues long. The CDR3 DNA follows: TGTGCCAGCAGCCCCGGGCCGGGGCTCGGGGGAGCCCATGAGCAGTTCTTC. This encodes CASSPGPGLGGAHEQFF.

The CDR3 DNA reads as TGTGCCAGCAACGGCTACGAGCAGTACTTC. This gives the protein CASNGYEQYF. The chain recombines TRBV2 with TRBJ2-7; D gene uncertain. V gave up 7 bases and J gave up 3 bases, with 4 bases separating them. The CDR3 is 10 amino acids. Germline lookup yields CDR1 SNHLY and CDR2 FYNNEI.

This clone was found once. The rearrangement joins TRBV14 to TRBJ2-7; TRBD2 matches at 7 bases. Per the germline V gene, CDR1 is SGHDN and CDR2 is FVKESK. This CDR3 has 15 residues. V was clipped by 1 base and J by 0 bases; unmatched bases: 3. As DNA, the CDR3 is TGTGCCAGCAGCCAAGGACCTAGCGGCTCCTACGAGCAGTACTTC. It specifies CASSQGPSGSYEQYF.